These 4 T cell receptor beta chains came from one sample sequenced in a study of blood T cell repertoires in COVID-19 (TCRdb year 2020). The library came from the immunoSEQ multiplex PCR assay. TCRdb provides this immuneACCESS table in a form limited to in-frame rearrangements. Some clones are lacking; in checked studies, under half of them reflect an unresolved V gene, and why the rest are absent is not known. The sample has approximately 70,000 clones on record, roughly 84% of them singletons. Clones ranked in the top ten supply under 3% of the sample. The sequenced sample consisted of peripheral blood. These receptors were collected from a man of 80 years or more with active or convalescent COVID-19.

The V and J genes are TRBV6-2 or TRBV6-3 and TRBJ1-1; 10 nucleotides agree with TRBD1. V lost 5 bases to trimming and J lost 2 bases; unmatched junction nucleotides: 8. The CDR3 is made up of 16 amino acids. Germline CDR1 and CDR2: MNHEY and SVGEGT. DNA of the CDR3: TGTGCCAGCAGTCGGGGGACAGGGGAATTAAACACTGAAGCTTTCTTT. As protein: CASSRGTGELNTEAFF.

The CDR3 here is CASSFMGQPAEQYF. The DNA of the CDR3 is TGCGCCAGCAGCTTCATGGGGCAGCCGGCTGAGCAGTACTTC. This rearrangement joins TRBV5-1 to TRBJ2-7; possible D gene TRBD1, 5 bases. V lost 2 bases to trimming and J lost 7 bases, with 16 bases between them. The V gene's germline CDR1 is SGHRS and CDR2 YFSETQ. This CDR3 contains 14 residues.

V gene TRBV6-6 combines with J gene TRBJ1-5; D is perhaps TRBD1 (5 bases). Germline V lookup: CDR1 MNHNY, CDR2 SVGAGI (reference sequence). The CDR3 runs to 15 residues. Deletions cut 5 bases from V and 3 bases from J, with 14 bases between. In DNA, the CDR3 is TGTGCCAGCAGTCACAGGTCTCAGGACAATCAGCCCCAGCATTTT. Its protein product is CASSHRSQDNQPQHF.

This chain links TRBV5-4 with TRBJ1-2; D is unresolved. The CDR3 runs to 13 residues. Germline CDR1 and CDR2: SGHNT and YYREEE (reference sequence). V was pared by 3 bases and J by 0 bases, with 6 bases between. The CDR3 DNA reads TGTGCCAGCAGCTCGACAACTAACTATGGCTACACCTTC. Encoded protein: CASSSTTNYGYTF.